This TCR beta chain was obtained from a study of identical twins. Study conclusions and caveats: Abundant cord blood beta clonotypes carried fewer insertions; memory repertoires showed none. Sharing of beta out-of-frame sequences by twins showed a weaker excess. It was out-of-frame TCR alpha sharing in monozygotic twins that models underestimated.

This clonotype was seen a few times. Its antigen is unidentified. From the 5' RACE reads, TCRdb called clonotypes with MiXCR, one entry per CDR3 protein. Here the sample spans some 200,000 distinct CDR3 sequences, around 8.1% being singletons. The CDR3 spans 13 residues. Losses at the gene ends were 1 base for V and 4 bases for J; bases not matched to a gene: 1. Per the germline V gene, CDR1 is SGDLS and CDR2 is YYNGEE. These data also formed part of another study, on yellow fever vaccine responses in identical twins.

The chain employs TRBV9 and TRBJ2-5; the match to TRBD2 covers 7 bases. Sequencing input: memory (CD45RO+) T cells sorted from blood. This receptor was identified in a woman younger than 30 in good health. This chain's CDR3 is CASSVPGGETQYF. The CDR3, as DNA: TGTGCCAGCAGCGTACCGGGGGGAGAGACCCAGTACTTC.